This T cell receptor beta chain appears in the sequencing data of a study of metastatic and nonmetastatic thyroid tumors. This clone was observed at least ten times. Via MiXCR, TCRdb re-called the PCR reads. The sample lists just over 20,000 clones, 15% to 19% seen once, with around 20% in the top ten. The CDR3 runs to 14 residues. The germline V gene has CDR1 LNHDA and CDR2 SQIVND (reference sequence). Trimming removed 5 bases at V and 3 bases at J, with 11 bases between. Thyroid surgery was performed in patients who had received no treatment beforehand. This sequence was found in a female donor with papillary thyroid cancer or a benign thyroid nodule (not recorded which). Some clones in this sample may be carry-over from other donors' samples. Sequenced: blood. The V call is TRBV19, the J call TRBJ2-1; D might be TRBD2 (5 bases). DNA for the CDR3: TGTGCCAGTAGTCCCAGTAGCGTCTACAATGAGCAGTTCTTC. Residues: CASSPSSVYNEQFF.